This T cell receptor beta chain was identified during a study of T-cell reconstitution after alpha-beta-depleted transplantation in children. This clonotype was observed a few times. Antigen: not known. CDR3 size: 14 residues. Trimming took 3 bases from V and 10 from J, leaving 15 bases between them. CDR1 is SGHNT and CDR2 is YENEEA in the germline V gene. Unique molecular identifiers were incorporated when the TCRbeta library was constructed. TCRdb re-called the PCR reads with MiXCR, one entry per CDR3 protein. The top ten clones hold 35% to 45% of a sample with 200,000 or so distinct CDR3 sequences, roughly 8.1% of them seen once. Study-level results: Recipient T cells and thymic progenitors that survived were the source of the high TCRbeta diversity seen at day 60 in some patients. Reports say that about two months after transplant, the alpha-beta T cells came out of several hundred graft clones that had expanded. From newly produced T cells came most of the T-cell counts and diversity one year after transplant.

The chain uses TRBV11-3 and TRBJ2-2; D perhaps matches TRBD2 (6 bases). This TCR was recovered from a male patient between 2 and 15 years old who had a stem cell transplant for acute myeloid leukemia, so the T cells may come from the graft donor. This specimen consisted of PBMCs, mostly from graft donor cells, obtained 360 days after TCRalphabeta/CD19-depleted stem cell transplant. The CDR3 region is CASSFRGTEKELFF. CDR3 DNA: TGTGCCAGCAGCTTCCGCGGGACGGAGAAGGAGCTGTTTTTT.